Shown below are 14 T cell receptor beta chains from a single sample sequenced in a study of blood T cell repertoires in COVID-19. TCRdb's table, derived via immunoSEQ multiplex PCR, lists solely in-frame clones and lacks some. The sample has under 130,000 clones; 75% to 90% are singletons. Sequenced input: peripheral blood. The receptor set was obtained from a woman of 80 years or more with acute or convalescent COVID-19.

This clone was counted a few times. The CDR3 sequence: CASSPGTGNQPQHF. The CDR3 bases are TGTGCCAGCTCACCAGGGACAGGGAATCAGCCCCAGCATTTT. This chain connects TRBV18 to TRBJ1-5; 9 bases map to TRBD1. This CDR3 is 14 amino acids long. Germline V gene sequence: CDR1 KGHSH, CDR2 LQKENI. The ends lost 2 bases at V and 4 bases at J; junction bases unmatched: 0.

As regards this clone: A junction end diverges from the germline sequence, so it may reflect a read error. The CDR3 DNA reads TGTGCCAGCAGCCAAGGGGGACTAGCGGGGACCACCTTC. It specifies CASSQGGLAGTTF. The J gene is TRBJ2-7, the V gene TRBV3-1 (or the pseudogene TRBV3-2), with 13 bases identical to TRBD2. The CDR3 has 13 amino acids. Germline V gene lookup returns CDR1 LGHDT and CDR2 YNNKEL (reference sequence).

V and J are TRBV11-2 and TRBJ2-6; tentative D call: TRBD1 (6 bases). The V and J ends lost 2 bases and 1 base respectively, with 9 bases between them. Germline V gene data show CDR1 as SGHAT and CDR2 as FQNNGV. This CDR3 is 16 amino acids long. The DNA for the CDR3 is TGTGCCAGCAGCTTACACAGGGTATCTGGGGCCAACGTCCTGACTTTC. This sequence encodes CASSLHRVSGANVLTF.

The genes are TRBV6-5 and TRBJ2-1; D is possibly TRBD2 (5 bases). From germline, CDR1 is MNHEY and CDR2 SVGAGI. V shed 5 bases and J shed 12 bases, with 14 bases lying between them. The CDR3 runs to 12 residues. This CDR3 reads CASSPDLGGQFF. CDR3 DNA sequence: TGTGCCAGCAGTCCGGACTTGGGTGGGCAGTTCTTC.

V is TRBV6-5 and J is TRBJ1-5, with D tentatively TRBD1 (6 bases). The CDR3 length is 15 residues. The V end lost 7 bases, the J end lost 0 bases, and 13 bases lay between the germline ends. CDR1 MNHEY and CDR2 SVGAGI come from the germline V gene. The CDR3 region has the DNA TGTGCCAGCATCCCCGACAGGTATAGCAATCAGCCCCAGCATTTT. It yields the protein CASIPDRYSNQPQHF.

The CDR3 here is CASSQAADTQYF. Here the CDR3 DNA reads TGTGCCAGCAGTCAGGCGGCAGATACGCAGTATTTT. The chain combines TRBV6-6 with TRBJ2-3, with unresolved D. V lost 5 bases to trimming and J lost 4 bases, with 7 bases between them. The germline V gene encodes CDR1 MNHNY and CDR2 SVGAGI (reference sequence). This CDR3 is 12 amino acids long.

The chain couples TRBV6-5 to TRBJ2-1, with a possible D match to TRBD1 (6 bases). V lost 6 bases and J 9 bases, leaving 15 bases between the germline ends. This CDR3 comprises 13 residues. The germline V gene encodes CDR1 MNHEY and CDR2 SVGAGI. The CDR3 loop is CASSTGTHGEQFF. DNA for the CDR3: TGTGCCAGCAGCACCGGGACACACGGTGAGCAGTTCTTC.

This rearrangement joins TRBV19 to TRBJ1-1; 9 bases line up with TRBD1. With 3 bases clipped from V and 4 bases from J, the junction kept 9 bases outside the gene matches. Germline lookup yields CDR1 LNHDA and CDR2 SQIVND (reference sequence). The CDR3 runs 16 residues. The CDR3 protein is CASSILTGGATTEAFF. The CDR3 nucleotides read TGTGCCAGTAGTATCTTGACAGGGGGGGCGACCACTGAAGCTTTCTTT.

The V gene is TRBV7-2, the J gene TRBJ1-3; 12 bases align to TRBD1. There are 18 residues in the CDR3. Trimming at V came to 5 bases and at J to 0 bases, leaving 8 bases not matched to a gene. CDR1 is SGHTA, CDR2 FQGNSA, per germline. This CDR3 is CASSGIGGQGASGNTIYF. The CDR3 DNA reads TGTGCCAGCAGCGGGATTGGGGGACAGGGGGCCTCTGGAAACACCATATATTTT.

J is TRBJ2-5 and V is TRBV7-2, with TRBD2 matching 14 bases. The trim removed 4 bases at V and 4 bases at J, leaving 2 bases unmatched. The CDR3 is made up of 15 amino acids. In germline, CDR1 is SGHTA, CDR2 FQGNSA. The DNA for the CDR3 is TGTGCCAGCAGCTCGACTAGCGGGGGGGGAGAGACCCAGTACTTC. Its protein product is CASSSTSGGGETQYF.

As DNA, the CDR3 is TGTGCCAGCAGCCAAGATAGGCGGACAGCTTCTGGAAACACCATATATTTT. It codes for CASSQDRRTASGNTIYF. The V call is TRBV3-1 (or the pseudogene TRBV3-2), the J call TRBJ1-3; D is perhaps TRBD1 (6 bases). Between the trimmed V and J ends, which lost 0 bases and 1 base, there was a span of 13 bases. In germline, CDR1 is LGHDT, CDR2 YNNKEL (reference sequence). The CDR3 is 17 amino acids.

The J gene is TRBJ1-1, the V gene TRBV3-1 (or the pseudogene TRBV3-2), with D possibly matching TRBD1 (5 bases). V was trimmed by 4 bases and J by 0 bases, leaving 15 bases between them. The germline V gene has CDR1 LGHDT and CDR2 YNNKEL (reference sequence). CDR3 size: 16 residues. In DNA form, the CDR3 reads TGTGCCAGCAGCCCGGGGGAATTTCTCATGAACACTGAAGCTTTCTTT. Encoded protein: CASSPGEFLMNTEAFF.

Note on this clone: The junction does not match germline at one end; this may be a read error. The chain carries TRBV7-7 and TRBJ2-5; possibly TRBD2 for D (6 bases). There are 14 residues in the CDR3. Germline lookup yields CDR1 SSHAT and CDR2 FNYEAQ (reference sequence). CDR3 loop: CASSLVGLRETQHF. CDR3 coding DNA: TGTGCCAGCAGCTTAGTCGGCCTCCGGGAGACCCAGCACTTC.

V is TRBV9 and J is TRBJ1-1; TRBD1 matches at 7 bases. Trimming removed 0 bases from V and 6 bases from J; junction bases left unmatched: 8. CDR1 SGDLS and CDR2 YYNGEE come from the germline V gene. This CDR3 has 15 residues. The CDR3 DNA reads as TGTGCCAGCAGCGTAGGTGTGACAGGGAGCTCTGAAGCTTTCTTT. Its protein product is CASSVGVTGSSEAFF.